The clone carrying this TCR beta chain was picked up one time. The data originate from a study of blood T cell repertoires in COVID-19. In the study overall: T cells, B-cell-depleted T cells, or PBMCs provided the cDNA or gDNA that served as material.

Participants were aged about 18 to 90 years from approximately 25 US areas. Cohort allocation depended upon clinical history that participants reported. Germline V gene data show CDR1 as LNHDA and CDR2 as SQIVND (reference sequence). This CDR3 spans 15 amino acids. The germline V and J ends were trimmed by 5 bases and 3 bases, with 16 bases remaining between them. The method was immunoSEQ multiplex PCR; TCRdb's version includes in-frame clones alone and lacks a portion of them. The repertoire has roughly 380,000 clones, 88% of them found once; the top ten carry 1%. Sequencing input: PBMCs or T cells enriched from blood (not recorded which). The chain links TRBV19 to TRBJ1-1, with D unclear. The TCR sequence derives from a woman aged 30 to 39 who had been exposed to COVID-19. This chain's CDR3 is CASSFGSGGDTEAFF. The CDR3 nucleotides read TGTGCCAGTAGTTTTGGGAGTGGCGGGGACACTGAAGCTTTCTTT.